This T cell receptor beta chain was retrieved from a study of post-analysis software for immune sequencing data. Looking at the study overall: Secondary progressive, relapsing-remitting and progressive-relapsing multiple sclerosis were among the included disease courses.

Details on this clonotype: Its antigen is not identified.

Tagging with unique molecular identifiers was a feature of the TCR beta cDNA libraries. There were 1 to 10 million T cells, and 510,000 or so cDNA molecules came from them. From the PCR reads, TCRdb called clonotypes with MiXCR, one entry per CDR3 protein. Of about 570,000 distinct CDR3 sequences detected, 30% to 40% appear once; the ten largest clones hold about 6%. The V segment lost 1 base and the J segment 1 base; nucleotides outside the gene matches: 2. Germline CDR1 is DFQATT and CDR2 is SNEGSKA (reference sequence). The CDR3 runs to 14 residues. Notes on the study in general: Normalized Chao1 diversity was significantly reduced in patients versus controls. The five TRBV segments detected at higher frequency in patients than in controls included TRBV5-6, TRBV5-1 and TRBV20-1.

The material sequenced was blood. This sequence joins TRBV20-1 and TRBJ1-1, with 8 bases fitting TRBD1. The receptor's source is a girl aged 2 to 17 with multiple sclerosis. The CDR3 DNA reads as TGCAGTGCTAGAGCTGGGACAGGGAACACTGAAGCTTTCTTT. This translates into CSARAGTGNTEAFF.